Following are 22 T cell receptor beta chains from one sample sequenced in a study of T cell responses to AZD1222 COVID-19 vaccine (dated by TCRdb to about 2021). The time point label for this specimen denotes: baseline before first vaccination. Library method: the immunoSEQ multiplex PCR assay. What TCRdb holds here is the immuneACCESS table cut down to in-frame rearrangements. Part of the clones is not present; checked against another copy, under half of the missing clones reflect an unresolved V gene, and the others are unexplained. In all, the sample holds 65,000 to 80,000 clones, and around 90% of those were seen once. Approximately 4.5% of the sample is in the top ten clones. This specimen was peripheral blood, taken on day 0 of AZD1222 vaccination. Source of these receptors: an adult in good health.

The chain carries TRBV6-5 and TRBJ1-1; D may be TRBD1 (6 bases). V gave up 2 bases and J gave up 2 bases, with 12 bases separating them. The V gene's germline CDR1 is MNHEY and CDR2 SVGAGI. The CDR3 extends over 15 amino acids. CDR3 protein: CASSYTWGGNTEAFF. DNA of the CDR3: TGTGCCAGCAGTTACACTTGGGGGGGCAACACTGAAGCTTTCTTT.

The chain is built from TRBV10-3 and TRBJ2-7; 11 bases are a match to TRBD1. The CDR3 is 18 residues long. J was trimmed by 1 base and V by 4 bases; bases with no gene match: 12. The germline gives CDR1 ENHRY, CDR2 SYGVKD. CDR3 protein: CAISGRMGGTGGSYEQYF. DNA for the CDR3: TGTGCCATCAGTGGGAGAATGGGCGGGACAGGGGGATCCTACGAGCAGTACTTC.

The V gene is TRBV7-3, the J gene TRBJ2-1; 8 bases are shared with TRBD2. The V segment lost 2 bases and the J segment 8 bases; nucleotides outside the gene matches: 8. This CDR3 has 15 residues. Germline CDR1 and CDR2: SGHTA and FQGTGA. CDR3 loop: CASSLDPGRAYEQFF. In nucleotides, the CDR3 is TGTGCCAGCAGCTTAGATCCCGGGAGGGCCTATGAGCAGTTCTTC.

V usage is TRBV7-2 and J usage is TRBJ2-2, with D maybe TRBD2 (6 bases). V gave up 6 bases and J gave up 1 base, with 15 bases separating them. Germline-derived CDR1 and CDR2 are SGHTA and FQGNSA. The CDR3 covers 16 residues. The CDR3 here is CASSFFGGLNTGELFF. The CDR3 coding sequence is TGTGCCAGCAGTTTTTTCGGAGGGCTGAACACCGGGGAGCTGTTTTTT. Combining the CDR3 with reference TRBV7-2 and TRBJ2-2 gives the whole variable domain GAGVSQSPSNKVTEKGKDVELRCDPISGHTALYWYRQSLGQGLEFLIYFQGNSAPDKSGLPSDRFSAERTGGSVSTLTIQRTQQEDSAVYLCASSFFGGLNTGELFFGEGSRLTVL.

This chain uses TRBV3-1 (or the pseudogene TRBV3-2) with TRBJ1-1, with no clear D. V was cut by 0 bases and J by 3 bases, with 5 bases left in between. CDR1 LGHDT and CDR2 YNNKEL come from the germline V gene (reference sequence). The CDR3 consists of 13 residues. The CDR3 DNA sequence: TGTGCCAGCAGCCAAGAAGGTCACACTGAAGCTTTCTTT. It is translated as CASSQEGHTEAFF.

The genes are TRBV19 and TRBJ1-1; D not certain. CDR1 LNHDA and CDR2 SQIVND come from the germline V gene (reference sequence). The V gene lost 1 base and the J gene lost 7 bases, with 10 bases spanning the gap. This CDR3 region has 13 residues. The CDR3 loop reads CASSIVAQDEAFF. For the CDR3, the DNA is TGTGCCAGTAGTATAGTGGCACAAGATGAAGCTTTCTTT.

The genes are TRBV7-9 and TRBJ1-1, with D unresolved. Germline V gives CDR1 SEHNR, CDR2 FQNEAQ (reference sequence). Trimming removed 5 bases at V and 0 bases at J, with 16 bases between. CDR3 length: 16 amino acids. The CDR3 DNA sequence: TGTGCCAGCAGCGTCCGGGATGGCAGAATGAACACTGAAGCTTTCTTT. Translation gives CASSVRDGRMNTEAFF.

This clone was detected only once. The chain uses TRBV12-3 or TRBV12-4 and TRBJ1-1, with a tentative D call TRBD1 (5 bases). Between the trimmed V and J ends, which lost 5 bases and 5 bases, there was a span of 12 bases. The CDR3 is 13 amino acids. The CDR3 here is CASSRDPGTEAFF. The CDR3 DNA follows: TGTGCCAGCAGTCGGGACCCGGGGACTGAAGCTTTCTTT.

The J gene is TRBJ1-2, the V gene TRBV2, with TRBD1 as a possible D gene (5 bases). Trimming took off 7 bases at V and 0 bases at J, with 15 bases between the two ends. This CDR3 spans 15 amino acids. Germline V gene data show CDR1 as SNHLY and CDR2 as FYNNEI. CDR3 loop: CASTRGGRANYGYTF. CDR3 DNA: TGTGCCAGCACCCGGGGCGGCAGGGCTAACTATGGCTACACCTTC.

The V gene is TRBV6-5, the J gene TRBJ2-7; D may be TRBD1 or TRBD2 (5 bases each). Per germline, CDR1 MNHEY and CDR2 SVGAGI. V shed 8 bases and J shed 2 bases, with 19 bases lying between them. The CDR3 loop spans 15 amino acids. CDR3 coding DNA: TGTGCCAGCTCACTTGGGTCTGGGGACCCCTACGAGCAGTACTTC. This encodes CASSLGSGDPYEQYF.

J is TRBJ2-7 and V is TRBV5-1; D is undetermined. Germline V gives CDR1 SGHRS, CDR2 YFSETQ. The CDR3 loop spans 14 amino acids. The V and J ends lost 0 bases and 6 bases respectively, with 13 bases between them. The CDR3 DNA sequence: TGCGCCAGCAGCTTGGCCATAGGTATGGGCGAGCAGTACTTC. It codes for CASSLAIGMGEQYF.

V is TRBV6-2 or TRBV6-3 and J is TRBJ2-7, with D perhaps TRBD1 (6 bases). There are 14 residues in the CDR3. Germline V gives CDR1 MNHEY, CDR2 SVGEGT. The V end lost 0 bases, the J end lost 6 bases, and 12 bases lay between the germline ends. DNA for the CDR3: TGTGCCAGCAGTTACTCTGACAGGTTAGGCGAGCAGTACTTC. As protein: CASSYSDRLGEQYF.

The DNA of the CDR3 is TGTGCCACCAGTGGGACGGCTAGCGGGAGGGAGGGGCAGTTCTTC. Residues: CATSGTASGREGQFF. The chain has TRBV24-1 and TRBJ2-1, with 12 bases identical to TRBD2. Germline V gives CDR1 KGHDR, CDR2 SFDVKD. V dropped 5 bases and J dropped 12; count of bases not matched to a gene: 10. The CDR3 has 15 residues.

This rearrangement joins TRBV18 to TRBJ1-3; D call uncertain. Germline V gives CDR1 KGHSH, CDR2 LQKENI. This CDR3 region has 16 residues. V lost 2 bases and J 0 bases, leaving 11 bases between the germline ends. The CDR3 region is CASSPGIGTSGNTIYF. In DNA, the CDR3 is TGTGCCAGCTCACCAGGCATCGGAACCTCTGGAAACACCATATATTTT.

The chain carries TRBV19 and TRBJ2-7, with D perhaps being TRBD1 or TRBD2 (5 bases each). The CDR3 consists of 14 residues. V was shortened by 2 bases and J by 2 bases, with 10 bases between the two germline ends. The germline V gene encodes CDR1 LNHDA and CDR2 SQIVND (reference sequence). CDR3 amino acids: CASSIRGRAYEQYF. For the CDR3, the DNA is TGTGCCAGTAGTATACGGGGCAGGGCCTACGAGCAGTACTTC. Together with reference TRBV19 and TRBJ2-7, the CDR3 gives the full variable domain: DGGITQSPKYLFRKEGQNVTLSCEQNLNHDAMYWYRQDPGQGLRLIYYSQIVNDFQKGDIAEGYSVSREKKESFPLTVTSAQKNPTAFYLCASSIRGRAYEQYFGPGTRLTVT.

The chain links TRBV7-2 to TRBJ2-2, with D uncertain. This CDR3 is built from 13 residues. In germline, CDR1 is SGHTA, CDR2 FQGNSA. V dropped 0 bases and J dropped 4 bases, with 3 bases sitting between them. The CDR3 DNA reads as TGTGCCAGCAGCTTAGCGGGCACCGGGGAGCTGTTTTTT. This codes for CASSLAGTGELFF.

V is TRBV29-1 and J is TRBJ1-1; no clear D gene. The V end was cut by 4 bases, the J end by 4 bases, with 7 bases between. The CDR3 spans 11 residues. The V gene's germline CDR1 is SQVTM and CDR2 ANQGSEA. CDR3 sequence reads: CSVARGTEAFF. The DNA of the CDR3 is TGCAGCGTTGCCCGCGGCACTGAAGCTTTCTTT.

The rearrangement joins TRBV5-1 to TRBJ1-1; D remains ambiguous. V shed 3 bases and J shed 1 base, with 7 bases lying between them. The CDR3 consists of 13 residues. Germline CDR1 reads SGHRS; CDR2 reads YFSETQ. The CDR3 DNA follows: TGCGCCAGCAGCTCCCCCGCGAACACTGAAGCTTTCTTT. This sequence encodes CASSSPANTEAFF.

This chain joins TRBV24-1 and TRBJ2-2; weak D call: TRBD2 (6 bases). Per germline, CDR1 KGHDR and CDR2 SFDVKD. CDR3 length: 16 residues. Trimming pared 7 bases from V and 5 bases from J, leaving 19 bases between. In DNA, the CDR3 is TGTGCCACCAGCCCTACGGGAGAGAGGCGGACCGGGGAGCTGTTTTTT. The encoded protein is CATSPTGERRTGELFF.

V usage is TRBV19 and J usage is TRBJ1-2; D gene unclear. CDR1 and CDR2 from the germline V gene are LNHDA and SQIVND (reference sequence). The V end lost 3 bases, the J end lost 7 bases, and 12 bases lay between the germline ends. CDR3 size: 13 residues. CDR3 coding DNA: TGTGCCAGTAGTATTAAGACGGAAACTGGCTACACCTTC. It codes for CASSIKTETGYTF.

The chain has TRBV5-1 and TRBJ2-1, with 9 bases that match TRBD2. J lost 4 bases, V lost 0 bases, and 5 bases had no gene match. CDR1 is SGHRS, CDR2 YFSETQ, per germline. CDR3 size: 16 residues. For the CDR3, the DNA is TGCGCCAGCAGCTTGGCCCTGACTAGCGGTTACAATGAGCAGTTCTTC. Amino acids: CASSLALTSGYNEQFF.

J is TRBJ1-2 and V is TRBV12-3 or TRBV12-4; TRBD1 might be the D (6 bases). CDR3 length: 12 amino acids. With 6 bases removed from V and 6 bases from J, the gap between germline ends came to 11 bases. DNA for the CDR3: TGTGCCAGCAGGTTCTCAGGGGATGGCTACACCTTC. This gives the protein CASRFSGDGYTF.